The clone carrying this T cell receptor (beta chain) was counted ten times or more. The entry originates in a study of early T cells in non-severe SARS-CoV-2 infection. MiXCR was run by TCRdb on the 5' RACE reads, yielding one entry per CDR3 protein. The sample lists around 61,000 distinct CDR3 sequences, 10% to 14% occurring once. The CDR3 is 12 residues long. Trimming took 5 bases from V and 5 from J, leaving 9 bases between them. CDR1 and CDR2 (germline): SGHAT, FQNNGV. This TCR derives from an adult who was a healthcare worker with PCR-confirmed SARS-CoV-2 infection or an uninfected control (not recorded which). Sequencing input: whole blood. The chain employs TRBV11-2 and TRBJ2-5, with D unresolved. The CDR3 nucleotides read TGTGCCAGCAGCCAAAATGTCGAGACCCAGTACTTC. This encodes CASSQNVETQYF. The full variable domain, in which reference TRBV11-2 and TRBJ2-5 provide the parts outside the CDR3, is EAGVAQSPRYKIIEKRQSVAFWCNPISGHATLYWYQQILGQGPKLLIQFQNNGVVDDSQLPKDRFSAERLKGVDSTLKIQPAKLEDSAVYLCASSQNVETQYFGPGTRLLVL.